Detailed here is one T cell receptor beta chain. Its cognate antigen has yet to be identified. There are no base qualities to consult, and no much larger clone falls within one base. The library was made by the immunoSEQ multiplex PCR assay. RNA was extracted from all samples and reverse transcribed into cDNA, which served as template for TCR sequencing. SuperScript III was used for first-strand cDNA synthesis, primed with a 2:1 mix of oligo-dT and random hexamers. A synthetic immune receptor repertoire was used to gauge amplification bias, and whatever bias remained was removed computationally. As for the authors' bioinformatics: After raw reads were preprocessed to remove errors, the CDR3 was defined following IMGT conventions as running from the conserved cysteine to phenylalanine. Clonality was calculated as 1 minus Shannon entropy normalized by log2 of the number of productive unique TCRs. Whether scalp clones were CD4 or CD8 was inferred by matching scalp TCRbeta sequences against CD4 and CD8 repertoires sorted from blood. The clones in this table, taken by TCRdb from immuneACCESS, are in-frame only. Not every clone is retained; where verified, under half of the shortfall comes from an unresolved V gene, and the cause of the rest is unknown. The V and J calls and clone size are taken from that table; D and trimming were inferred from the DNA. The sample profile shows 100,000 to 150,000 clones; roughly 58% of them were found once. Roughly 4.8% of the sample goes to the ten largest clones.

V lost 5 bases and J lost 2 bases; the stretch between them is 16 bases long. For CDR1 and CDR2, the germline V gene lists SGHTA and FQGTGA. The CDR3 starts with the cysteine, ends with the phenylalanine, and has 17 residues. Only CDR3 DNA remains: 51 bases, in frame from the first base. These data come from a study of CD8+ T cells in alopecia areata (dated by TCRdb to 2016 to 2018). About the study as a whole: Treated patients were enrolled in an open-label pilot trial of oral tofacitinib, 5 to 10 mg twice daily, for moderate-to-severe alopecia areata. Patients stayed on tofacitinib for 6 to 18 months and then had 6 months of follow-up off drug so that delayed response and recurrence could be assessed. In both human patients and the C3H/HeJ mouse model, the study applied high-throughput TCRbeta sequencing to look at T cell clonal expansion in alopecia areata. Scalp tissue and sorted CD4+ and CD8+ peripheral blood T cells from patchy and totalis/universalis alopecia areata patients and from healthy controls were covered by human TCRbeta sequencing. Patients on tofacitinib were biopsied at baseline and after 4 and 24 weeks of treatment, and several of the patients also had a later scalp biopsy. Clonality in the scalp was compared among normal scalp (n=4), patchy alopecia areata scalp (n=8), and alopecia totalis/universalis scalp (n=8). RNA was obtained with the PAXgene miRNA kit for fixed scalp, the miRNeasy kit for PBMCs, and the RNeasy kit for mouse skin. TCRbeta CDR3 regions were amplified by immunoSEQ multiplex PCR with 35 Vbeta forward and 13 Jbeta reverse primers.

The time point label, as the study defines it: baseline before oral tofacitinib. Lesional scalp punch biopsies and peripheral blood were obtained from alopecia areata patients. PBMCs were isolated by density centrifugation and stained for CD3, CD4 and CD8, after which CD4+ and CD8+ T cells were sorted on a FACSAria. What the study reported, not specific to this receptor: Scalp TCR repertoire analysis is complicated because resident alphabeta T cells in normal human skin are also sequenced, whereas mouse skin is dominated by gammadelta T cells. Shared TCR sequences between patients were less evident than in mice, which may be partly attributable to HLA diversity in the patient population. Lesional scalp, especially in alopecia totalis/universalis, showed higher clonality and more expanded CD8+ clones than normal scalp, suggesting antigenic drive.

The sequence derives from a human donor with alopecia areata. This specimen consisted of CD4+ T cells sorted from blood, obtained at week 0. The chain is made from TRBV7-3 and TRBJ2-6, and possibly TRBD1, on 8 matching bases. The CDR3 reads CASSPGQGGPGANVLTF. Read as DNA, the sequence is TGTGCCAGCAGCCCCGGACAGGGAGGGCCTGGGGCCAACGTCCTGACTTTC.